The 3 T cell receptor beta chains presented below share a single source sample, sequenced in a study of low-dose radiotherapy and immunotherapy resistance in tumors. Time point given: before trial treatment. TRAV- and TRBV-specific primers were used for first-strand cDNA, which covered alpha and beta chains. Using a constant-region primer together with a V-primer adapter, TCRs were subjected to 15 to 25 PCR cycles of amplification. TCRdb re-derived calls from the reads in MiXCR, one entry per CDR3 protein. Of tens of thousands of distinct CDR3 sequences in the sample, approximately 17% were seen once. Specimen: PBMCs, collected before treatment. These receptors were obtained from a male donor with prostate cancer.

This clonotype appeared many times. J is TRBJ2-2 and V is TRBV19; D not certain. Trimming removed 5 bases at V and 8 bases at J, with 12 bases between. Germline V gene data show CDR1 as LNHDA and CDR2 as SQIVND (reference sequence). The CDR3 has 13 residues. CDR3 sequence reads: CASSWAGFGELFF. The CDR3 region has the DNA TGTGCCAGTAGTTGGGCCGGGTTTGGGGAGCTGTTTTTT.

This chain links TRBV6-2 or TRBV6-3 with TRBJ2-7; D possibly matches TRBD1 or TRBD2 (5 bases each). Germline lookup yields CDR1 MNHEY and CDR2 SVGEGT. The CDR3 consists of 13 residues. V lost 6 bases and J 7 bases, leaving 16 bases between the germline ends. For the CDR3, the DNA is TGTGCCAGCAGCTTAAACGGGGCGGAGGAGCAGTACTTC. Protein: CASSLNGAEEQYF.

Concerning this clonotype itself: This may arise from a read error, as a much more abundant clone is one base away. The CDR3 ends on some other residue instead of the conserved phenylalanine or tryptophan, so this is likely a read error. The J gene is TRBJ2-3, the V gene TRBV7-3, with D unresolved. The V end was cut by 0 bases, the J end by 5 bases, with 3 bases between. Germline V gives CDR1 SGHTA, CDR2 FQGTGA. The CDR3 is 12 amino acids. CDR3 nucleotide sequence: TGTGCCAGCAGCTTAACGGGAGATACGCAGTATTTG. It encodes CASSLTGDTQYL.